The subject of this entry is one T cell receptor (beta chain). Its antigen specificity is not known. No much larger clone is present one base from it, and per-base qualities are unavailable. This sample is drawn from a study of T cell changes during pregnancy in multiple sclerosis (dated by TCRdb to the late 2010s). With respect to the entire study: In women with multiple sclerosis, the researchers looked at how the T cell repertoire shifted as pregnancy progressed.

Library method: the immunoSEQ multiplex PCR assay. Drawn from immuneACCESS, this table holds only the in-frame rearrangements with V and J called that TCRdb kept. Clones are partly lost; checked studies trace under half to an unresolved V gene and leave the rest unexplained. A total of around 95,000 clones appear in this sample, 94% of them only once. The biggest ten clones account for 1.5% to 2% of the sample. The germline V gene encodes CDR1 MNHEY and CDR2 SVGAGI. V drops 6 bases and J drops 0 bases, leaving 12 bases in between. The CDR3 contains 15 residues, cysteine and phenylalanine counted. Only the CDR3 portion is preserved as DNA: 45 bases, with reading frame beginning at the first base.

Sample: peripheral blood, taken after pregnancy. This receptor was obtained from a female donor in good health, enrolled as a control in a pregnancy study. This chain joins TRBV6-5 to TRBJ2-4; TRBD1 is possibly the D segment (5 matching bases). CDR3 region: CASSNLDIAKNIQYF. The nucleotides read TGTGCCAGCAGCAACCTGGACATAGCCAAAAACATTCAGTACTTC.